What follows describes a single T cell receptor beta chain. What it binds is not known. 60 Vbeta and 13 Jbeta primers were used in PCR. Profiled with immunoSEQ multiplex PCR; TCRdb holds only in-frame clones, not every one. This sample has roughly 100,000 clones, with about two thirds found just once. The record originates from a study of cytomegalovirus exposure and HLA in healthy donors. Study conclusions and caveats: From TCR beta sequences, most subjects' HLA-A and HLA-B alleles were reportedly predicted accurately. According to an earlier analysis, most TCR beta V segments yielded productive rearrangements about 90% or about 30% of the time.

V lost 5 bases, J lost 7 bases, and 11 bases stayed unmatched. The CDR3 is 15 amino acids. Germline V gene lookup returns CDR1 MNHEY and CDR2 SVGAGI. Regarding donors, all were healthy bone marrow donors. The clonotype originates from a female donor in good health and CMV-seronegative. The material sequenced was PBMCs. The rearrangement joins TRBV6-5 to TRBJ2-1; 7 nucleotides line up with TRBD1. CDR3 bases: TGTGCCAGCAGTCTCCACCAGACAGGGTTAAATGAGCAGTTCTTC. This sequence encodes CASSLHQTGLNEQFF.